This TCR beta chain is drawn from a study of T-cell memory formation after mild COVID-19. TCRdb analysed the 5' RACE reads with MiXCR anew, one entry per CDR3 protein. Altogether around 300,000 distinct CDR3 sequences are present, roughly 8.2% being singletons, with the ten largest covering around a fifth. Findings and caveats of the study: For second-wave clones that peaked at day 37, SARS-CoV-2 specificity went unverified. Clones that contracted from day 15 to 85 had balanced CD4/CD8; later expanders were CD4+ biased.

Germline-derived CDR1 and CDR2 are MNHEY and SVGEGT. The CDR3 is 14 residues long. V shed 7 bases and J shed 3 bases, with 15 bases lying between them. As to this clonotype: Its antigen is unknown.

The source is a man aged 18 to 35 who had mild COVID-19 (a few samples of this study predate the infection). Cell type and time point are not known. Sequenced: PBMCs or a T cell subset sorted from them (not recorded which). The chain employs TRBV6-2 or TRBV6-3 and TRBJ1-1, with a tentative D call TRBD1 (6 bases). This CDR3 is CASKGTLFYTEAFF. DNA of the CDR3: TGTGCCAGCAAGGGGACACTGTTCTACACTGAAGCTTTCTTT.